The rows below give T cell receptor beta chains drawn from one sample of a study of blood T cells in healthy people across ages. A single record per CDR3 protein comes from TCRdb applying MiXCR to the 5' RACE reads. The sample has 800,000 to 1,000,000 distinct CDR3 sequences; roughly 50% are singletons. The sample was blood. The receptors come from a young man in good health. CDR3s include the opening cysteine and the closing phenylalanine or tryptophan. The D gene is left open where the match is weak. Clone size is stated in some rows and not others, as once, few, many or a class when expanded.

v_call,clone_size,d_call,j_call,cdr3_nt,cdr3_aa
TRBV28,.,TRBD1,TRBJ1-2,TGTGCCAGCAGTTCCCCTGGACAGGTAGGTTCTAACTATGGCTACACCTTC,CASSSPGQVGSNYGYTF
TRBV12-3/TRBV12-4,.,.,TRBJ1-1,TGTGCCAGCATCTTAGGGGCAGTCACTGAAACTTTCTTT,CASILGAVTETFF
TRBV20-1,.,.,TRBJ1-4,TGCAGTGCTAGTGATCCGGCAGGGAGTAATGAAAAACTGTTTTTT,CSASDPAGSNEKLFF
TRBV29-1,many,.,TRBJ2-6,TGCAGCGTTGAGCGGGACGTTCACTCTGGGGCCAACGTCCTGACTTTC,CSVERDVHSGANVLTF
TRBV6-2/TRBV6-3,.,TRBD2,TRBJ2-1,TGTGCCAGCAGTTCTACACTAGCGGATTTTTACAATGAGCAGTTCTTC,CASSSTLADFYNEQFF
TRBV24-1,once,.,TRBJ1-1,TGTGCCACCAGTGGAGGATCCAATATGAACACTGAAGCTTTCTTT,CATSGGSNMNTEAFF
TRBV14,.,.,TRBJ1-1,TGTGCCAGCAGCACGACCGGGGAGGGGATGAACACTGAAGCTTTCTTT,CASSTTGEGMNTEAFF
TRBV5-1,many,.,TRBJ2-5,TGCGCCAGCAGCGTTACAGGGAGAGAAGAGACCCAGTACTTC,CASSVTGREETQYF
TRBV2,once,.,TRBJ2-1,TGTGCCAGCAGCGTGACGGTGGGAGTTTGGTTCTTC,CASSVTVGVWFF
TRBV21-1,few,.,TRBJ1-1,TGTGCCAGCAGCAAAGCGTCGGACACTGAAGCTTTCTTT,CASSKASDTEAFF
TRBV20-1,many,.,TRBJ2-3,TGCAGTGCTAGCGGGTACCAGACCCACTCTCCAGATACGCAGTATTTT,CSASGYQTHSPDTQYF
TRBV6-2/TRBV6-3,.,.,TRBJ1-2,TGTGCCAGCAGACGTCGACAGAACTATGGCTACACCTTC,CASRRRQNYGYTF
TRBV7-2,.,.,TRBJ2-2,TGTGCCAGCAGCTCGGGGGTCGCGAACACCGGGGAGCTGTTTTTT,CASSSGVANTGELFF
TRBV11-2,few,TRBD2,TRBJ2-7,TGTGCCAGCAGTTCGCCGGGACTAGCCCCTCTCGAGCAGTACTTC,CASSSPGLAPLEQYF
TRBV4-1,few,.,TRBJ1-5,TGCGCCAGCAGCCGCCTTGACGGGAATAGCAATCAGCCCCAGCATTTT,CASSRLDGNSNQPQHF
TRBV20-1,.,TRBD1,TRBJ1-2,TGCAGTGCTAGAGTGTTGGGACAGGACTATGGCTACACCTTC,CSARVLGQDYGYTF
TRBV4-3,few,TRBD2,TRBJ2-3,TGCGCCAGCAGCCAAGATCTCCTAGCGGGGGGGTTCACAGATACGCAGTATTTT,CASSQDLLAGGFTDTQYF
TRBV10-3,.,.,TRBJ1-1,TGTGCCATCAGTGAAGGGTCAGGGGCGGGAACTGAAGCTTTCTTT,CAISEGSGAGTEAFF
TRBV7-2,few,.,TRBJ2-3,TGTGCCAGCAGCTTAGACGCCCTACACACAGATACGCAGTATTTT,CASSLDALHTDTQYF
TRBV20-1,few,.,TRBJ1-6,TGCAGTGCTAGAGATCCGGGAGGAGGTAATTCACCCCTCCACTTT,CSARDPGGGNSPLHF
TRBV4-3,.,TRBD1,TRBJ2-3,TGCGCCAGCAGCCGCCGACAGGGTTTTGGCACAGATACGCAGTATTTT,CASSRRQGFGTDTQYF
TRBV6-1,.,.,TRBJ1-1,TGTGCCAGCAGTGAATTTGCCAGGGAAGGTTTCTTT,CASSEFAREGFF
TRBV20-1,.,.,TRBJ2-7,TGCAGTGTTGTTTCAGAAACTTACGAGCAGTACTTC,CSVVSETYEQYF
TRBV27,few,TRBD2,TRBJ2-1,TGTGCCAGCAGTTCCCCCATGAGCGGGGGGTACAATGAGCAGTTCTTC,CASSSPMSGGYNEQFF
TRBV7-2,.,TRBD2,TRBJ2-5,TGTGTCAGCAGCTTAGTAGAGGGACTAGCGTTCGATGCGCAGTACTTC,CVSSLVEGLAFDAQYF
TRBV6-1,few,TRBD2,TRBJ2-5,TGTGCCAGCAGTGGACTAGCGGGGGCACAAGAGACCCAGTACTTC,CASSGLAGAQETQYF